The 16 T cell receptor beta chains given below trace back to one sample, sequenced in a study of breast tumors, draining lymph nodes, adjacent tissues listed by TCRdb under 2016. Receptors were amplified or captured by multiplex PCR. The sequencer was an Illumina HiSeq 2000. The raw public data were reprocessed by TCRdb itself: fastp quality trimming at Q25, MiXCR clonotype calling, in-frame beta chains only. Each record represents a unique CDR3 protein, reported with the most common genes and DNA among its rows. Recorded for this sample are some 8,500 distinct CDR3 sequences; 40% to 50% of them occurred a single time. The ten top clones hold roughly 15% of the sample. Material: tumor-adjacent breast tissue. These receptors were taken from a female donor with breast cancer. Some clones in this sample may be carry-over from other donors' samples.

As concerns this clonotype: This sequence may be a read error, since a much larger clone differs from it by one base. This chain links TRBV7-3 with TRBJ1-1, with D maybe TRBD1 (5 bases). This CDR3 has 13 residues. CDR1 is SGHTA, CDR2 FQGTGA, per germline. Trimming cost V 4 bases and J 4 bases, with 10 bases left between them. In nucleotides, the CDR3 is TGTGCCAGCAGCTCAGGCAGGGCCACTGAAGCTTTCTTT. It specifies CASSSGRATEAFF.

Of note for this clonotype: At one boundary the junction diverges from the germline segment, which might be a read error. The chain employs TRBV20-1 and TRBJ1-3; tentative D call: TRBD1 (5 bases). CDR1 is DFQATT and CDR2 is SNEGSKA in the germline V gene (reference sequence). This CDR3 has 12 residues. CDR3 sequence (DNA): TGCAGCGCTCCAGGGATCCGAAACGCCATATATTTT. This encodes CSAPGIRNAIYF.

The J gene is TRBJ1-1, the V gene TRBV7-8; no reliable D call. The V end was cut by 3 bases, the J end by 0 bases, with 14 bases between. Germline V gene sequence: CDR1 SGHVS, CDR2 FQNEAQ. The CDR3 spans 16 residues. The CDR3 DNA follows: TGTGCCAGCAGCTTTCGGGAGGGTGGAATGAACACTGAAGCTTTCTTT. It yields the protein CASSFREGGMNTEAFF.

Regarding this clonotype: Relative to the germline gene, one junction end is altered; a read error may explain this. V usage is TRBV20-1 and J usage is TRBJ1-6, with D uncertain. Germline V gene lookup returns CDR1 DFQATT and CDR2 SNEGSKA (reference sequence). This CDR3 region has 14 residues. CDR3 coding DNA: TGCAGTGCTAGGCATGGGATGTATAATCCACCCCTCCACTTT. This codes for CSARHGMYNPPLHF.

V usage is TRBV7-9 and J usage is TRBJ1-6; TRBD1 might be the D (5 bases). CDR3 length: 15 residues. Trimming shortened V by 1 base and J by 5 bases, and 9 bases separated the two germline ends. CDR1 SEHNR and CDR2 FQNEAQ come from the germline V gene (reference sequence). The CDR3: CASSLGGNNNSPLHF. CDR3 DNA sequence: TGTGCCAGCAGCTTAGGGGGGAACAATAATTCACCCCTCCACTTT.

This clonotype has a count of ten or more. CDR3: CASSLYPPGTGSEKLFF. CDR3 sequence (DNA): TGTGCCAGCAGTTTATACCCCCCTGGGACAGGGAGTGAAAAACTGTTTTTT. This sequence joins TRBV27 and TRBJ1-4, with 9 bases matching TRBD1. This CDR3 has 17 amino acids. The V gene's germline CDR1 is MNHEY and CDR2 SMNVEV (reference sequence). The V gene end was trimmed by 1 base and the J gene end by 7 bases; junction bases not matched to a gene: 10.

The sample holds many counts of this clonotype. This sequence joins TRBV14 and TRBJ2-5; 14 bases map to TRBD2. V shed 4 bases, J shed 4 bases, and the junction held 14 bases outside the gene matches. The CDR3 length is 19 residues. Germline V gene lookup returns CDR1 SGHDN and CDR2 FVKESK. CDR3 in amino acids: CASSPLRLGLAGVAETQYF. The CDR3 region has the DNA TGTGCCAGCAGCCCCCTCAGGTTGGGACTAGCGGGAGTAGCAGAGACCCAGTACTTC.

This clonotype is classed as medium-sized. V and J are TRBV20-1 and TRBJ2-1; 7 bases are a match to TRBD2. The germline gives CDR1 DFQATT, CDR2 SNEGSKA (reference sequence). Trimming cost V 0 bases and J 4 bases; bases outside gene matches: 0. This CDR3 is 13 amino acids long. CDR3 amino acids: CSAREREYNEQFF. The CDR3 DNA reads as TGCAGTGCTAGAGAGCGGGAGTACAATGAGCAGTTCTTC.

Ten or more counts support this clonotype. The gene calls are TRBV28 and TRBJ2-7; 7 bases match TRBD2. CDR1 is MDHEN and CDR2 is SYDVKM in the germline V gene. This CDR3 has 15 residues. After removal of 4 bases from V and 2 bases from J, the junction contained 8 bases not matched to a gene. As DNA, the CDR3 is TGTGCCAGCAGTTCCCCCCGGGACTACACCTACGAGCAGTACTTC. This translates into CASSSPRDYTYEQYF.

The chain recombines TRBV7-3 with TRBJ2-3, with 14 positions matching TRBD2. V trimming: 5 bases; J trimming: 2 bases; junction bases outside the gene matches: 3. This CDR3 has 16 residues. From germline, CDR1 is SGHTA and CDR2 FQGTGA. CDR3: CASSKGLAGVTDTQYF. The CDR3 coding sequence is TGTGCCAGCAGCAAGGGACTAGCGGGAGTCACAGATACGCAGTATTTT. Drawing the rest from reference TRBV7-3 and TRBJ2-3, the complete variable domain is GAGVSQTPSNKVTEKGKYVELRCDPISGHTALYWYRQSLGQGPEFLIYFQGTGAADDSGLPNDRFFAVRPEGSVSTLKIQRTERGDSAVYLCASSKGLAGVTDTQYFGPGTRLTVL.

For this clonotype: As the CDR3 is not closed by the conserved phenylalanine or tryptophan, this likely results from a read error. The chain carries TRBV3-1 and TRBJ2-2; D unclear. The V end lost 4 bases, the J end lost 9 bases, and 9 bases lay between the germline ends. This CDR3 has 12 amino acids. Germline-derived CDR1 and CDR2 are LGHDT and YNNKEL (reference sequence). In DNA, the CDR3 is TGTGCCAGCAGCCCACCATCCCGGGAGCTGTTTTCT. The encoded protein is CASSPPSRELFS.

This clonotype was found many times. The chain has TRBV30 and TRBJ2-6; 7 bases are a match to TRBD1. In germline, CDR1 is GTSNPN, CDR2 SVGIG (reference sequence). After removal of 8 bases from V and 0 bases from J, the junction contained 7 bases not matched to a gene. This CDR3 contains 15 residues. CDR3 region: CARRDSLSGANVLTF. As DNA, the CDR3 is TGTGCCCGAAGGGACAGCCTCTCTGGGGCCAACGTCCTGACTTTC.

This clonotype showed up many times. The chain uses TRBV11-1 and TRBJ1-4, with no clear D. CDR1 and CDR2 (germline): SGHAT, FQDESV (reference sequence). V shed 4 bases and J shed 8 bases, with 8 bases lying between them. CDR3 length: 12 amino acids. CDR3 in DNA: TGTGCCAGCAGCTCCGACGGCGAAAAACTGTTTTTT. Its translation: CASSSDGEKLFF. Drawing the rest from reference TRBV11-1 and TRBJ1-4, the complete variable domain is EAEVAQSPRYKITEKSQAVAFWCDPISGHATLYWYRQILGQGPELLVQFQDESVVDDSQLPKDRFSAERLKGVDSTLKIQPAELGDSAMYLCASSSDGEKLFFGSGTQLSVL.

This clonotype was counted at least ten times. This rearrangement joins TRBV20-1 to TRBJ2-2, with 9 bases that match TRBD1. The CDR3 runs 13 residues. Trimming took 7 bases from V and 1 from J; bases not matched to a gene: 1. Germline loops: CDR1 DFQATT, CDR2 SNEGSKA (reference sequence). The CDR3 reads CSGDRVNTGELFF. In DNA form, the CDR3 reads TGCAGTGGGGACAGGGTGAACACCGGGGAGCTGTTTTTT.

The chain uses TRBV20-1 and TRBJ2-7; weak D call: TRBD2 (6 bases). Between the trimmed V and J ends, which lost 6 bases and 4 bases, there was a span of 16 bases. The germline V gene encodes CDR1 DFQATT and CDR2 SNEGSKA (reference sequence). This CDR3 is 13 amino acids long. CDR3 DNA sequence: TGCAGTGCCGCAGGGATAGCGGAATACGAGCAGTACTTC. This sequence encodes CSAAGIAEYEQYF.

This clonotype has just a few counts. This sequence may be a read error, since a much larger clone differs from it by one base. The chain couples TRBV7-7 to TRBJ2-3; D is ambiguous. The J call may be incorrect, as the DNA end agrees better with TRBJ1-5. The CDR3 is made up of 17 amino acids. Per germline, CDR1 SSHAT and CDR2 FNYEAQ (reference sequence). CDR3 DNA sequence: TGTGCTAGCAGCCCGAACACACTAGCGGGAGTTACAGATACGCAGCATTTT. Protein product: CASSPNTLAGVTDTQHF.